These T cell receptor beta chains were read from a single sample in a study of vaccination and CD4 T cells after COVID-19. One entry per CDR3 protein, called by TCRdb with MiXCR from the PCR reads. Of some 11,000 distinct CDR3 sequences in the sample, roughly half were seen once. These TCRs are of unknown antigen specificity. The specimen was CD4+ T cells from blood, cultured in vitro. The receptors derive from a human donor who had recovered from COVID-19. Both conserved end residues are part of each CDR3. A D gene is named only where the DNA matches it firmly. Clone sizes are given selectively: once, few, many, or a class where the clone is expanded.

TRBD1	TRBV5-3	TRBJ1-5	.	TGTGCCAGAAGCCCGGGACAGGGGGCTAAGGGCAATCAGCCCCAGCATTTT	CARSPGQGAKGNQPQHF
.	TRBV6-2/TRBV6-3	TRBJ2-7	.	TGTGCCAGCAGTCAACCACAGGGAGGGCTGTACTTC	CASSQPQGGLYF
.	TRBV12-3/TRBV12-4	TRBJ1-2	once	TGTGCCAGCAGGCCGACAGGCGATCTTTATGGCTACACCTTC	CASRPTGDLYGYTF
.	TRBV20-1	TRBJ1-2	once	TGCAGTGCTAGAGTATGGAGGCAGGGAGGATTTAGTAAGGACTATGGCTACACCTTC	CSARVWRQGGFSKDYGYTF
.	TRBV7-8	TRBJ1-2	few	TGTGCCAGCAGCTTAACCAGATCTAACTATGGCTACACCTTC	CASSLTRSNYGYTF
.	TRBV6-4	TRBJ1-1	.	TGTGCCAGCAGGGGGAAAACCGAGAGGACGGTGAACACTGAAGCTTTCTTT	CASRGKTERTVNTEAFF
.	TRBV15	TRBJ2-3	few	TGTGCCGCAAGCACCGGAGGAGTGGGGATATATACGCAGTATTTT	CAASTGGVGIYTQYF
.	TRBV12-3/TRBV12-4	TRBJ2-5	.	TGTGCCAGCAGTTTATATGGGGCACAAAGGGAGACCCAGTACTTC	CASSLYGAQRETQYF
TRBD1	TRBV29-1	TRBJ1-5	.	TGCAGCGTTGTCGTCCCGGGACAGTATCAGCCCCAGCATTTT	CSVVVPGQYQPQHF
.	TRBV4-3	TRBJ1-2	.	TGCGCCAGCAGCCTAGGGGGTCGGGAGAACTATGGCTACACCTTC	CASSLGGRENYGYTF
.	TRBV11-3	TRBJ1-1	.	TGTGCCAGCAGCCTTAGACAGAACACTGAAGCTTTCTTT	CASSLRQNTEAFF
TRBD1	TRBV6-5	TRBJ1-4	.	TGTGCCAGCAGTTACGGCCCCAGGGGGGAGAAAAAACTGTTTTTT	CASSYGPRGEKKLFF
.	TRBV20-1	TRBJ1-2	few	TGCAGTGCCGCTTCGGGGGATAACTATGGCTACACCTTC	CSAASGDNYGYTF
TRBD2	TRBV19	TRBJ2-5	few	TGTGCCAGTAGTAGGACTAGCGGAGAGACCCAGTACTTC	CASSRTSGETQYF
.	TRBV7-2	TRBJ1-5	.	TGTGCCAGCAGCCCCTCCGGTCTGCATATAGGCAATCAGCCCCAGCATTTT	CASSPSGLHIGNQPQHF
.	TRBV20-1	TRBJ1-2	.	TGCAGTGCCTCCGGAGCCAGAACTAACTATGGCTACACCTTC	CSASGARTNYGYTF
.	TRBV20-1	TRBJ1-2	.	TGCAGTGCTCCTATGGGGGCCTGGGGCTACACCTTC	CSAPMGAWGYTF
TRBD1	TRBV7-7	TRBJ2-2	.	TGTGCCAGCAGCCTCGCCGGGACAGGGGTCACCGGGGAGCTGTTTTTT	CASSLAGTGVTGELFF
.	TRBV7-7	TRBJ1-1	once	TGTGCCAGCAGCCCTGGGCCGACTTCCACTGAAGCTTTCTTT	CASSPGPTSTEAFF
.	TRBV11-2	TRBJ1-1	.	TGTGCCAGCAGCCCCCCACAGAGGACTGAAGCTTTCTTT	CASSPPQRTEAFF
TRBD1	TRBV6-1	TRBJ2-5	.	TGTGCCAGCAGGGAACAGGGGGCTAGGGAGACCCAGTACTTC	CASREQGARETQYF
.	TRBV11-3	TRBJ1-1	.	TGTGCCAGCAGTATACGGGCCAACACTGAAGCTTTCTTT	CASSIRANTEAFF
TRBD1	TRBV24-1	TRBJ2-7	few	TGTGCCACCAGTGGAAGGGGACAGGCTACCTACGAGCAGTACTTC	CATSGRGQATYEQYF
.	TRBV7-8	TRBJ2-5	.	TGTGCCAGCAGCTTAGTGGGGCAAGAGACCCAGTACTTC	CASSLVGQETQYF
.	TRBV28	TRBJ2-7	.	TGTGCCAGCAGTTTAGCCCCCTACGAGCAGTACTTC	CASSLAPYEQYF
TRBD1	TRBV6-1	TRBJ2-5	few	TGTGCCAGCCGGGGTCTAAAAGACAGGGTGAGGCAAGAGACCCAGTACTTC	CASRGLKDRVRQETQYF
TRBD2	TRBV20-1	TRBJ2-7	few	TGCAGTGCTAGGTTTTTATTTAGCGGGGGGGCCCACGAGCAGTACTTC	CSARFLFSGGAHEQYF
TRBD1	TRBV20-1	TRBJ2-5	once	TGCAGTGCTAGGACAGGGGGCACTGAGACCCAGTACTTC	CSARTGGTETQYF
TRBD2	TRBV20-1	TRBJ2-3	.	TGCAGTGCTAGCGGAGCGGGGGGGTCTAGCACAGATACGCAGTATTTT	CSASGAGGSSTDTQYF
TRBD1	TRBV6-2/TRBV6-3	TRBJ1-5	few	TGTGCCAGCAGACCAAGGACAGGCATTAACAATCAGCCCCAGCATTTT	CASRPRTGINNQPQHF
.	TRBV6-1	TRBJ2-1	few	TGTGCCGCCAGCAATATGAATGAGCAGTTCTTC	CAASNMNEQFF
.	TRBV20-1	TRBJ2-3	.	TGCAGTGCCCCGGCGGGGCCGACAGATACGCAGTATTTT	CSAPAGPTDTQYF
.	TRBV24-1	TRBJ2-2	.	TGTGCCACCAGTGATTCAAGCATTCCCACCGGGGAGCTGTTTTTT	CATSDSSIPTGELFF
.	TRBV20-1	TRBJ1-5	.	TGCAGTGCTCAGGAGGGGCGGAATAATCAGCCCCAGCATTTT	CSAQEGRNNQPQHF
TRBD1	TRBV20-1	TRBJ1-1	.	TGCAGTGCTAGACGTACGGGAGGGGGCCTGAACACTGAAGCTTTCTTT	CSARRTGGGLNTEAFF
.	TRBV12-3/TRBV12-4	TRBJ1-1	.	TGTGCCAGCAGGATCCTCGGCACTGAAGCTTTCTTT	CASRILGTEAFF
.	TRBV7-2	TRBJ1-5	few	TGTGCCAGCAGCCCCAGGGCGGGTGGGAATCAGCCCCAGCATTTT	CASSPRAGGNQPQHF
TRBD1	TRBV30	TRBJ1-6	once	TGTGCCTGGAGTGGACAGGGGAGTTCACCCCTCCACTTT	CAWSGQGSSPLHF
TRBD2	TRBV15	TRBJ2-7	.	TGTGCCACCAGCAGAGTACTAGCGGGAATCTACGAGCAGTACTTC	CATSRVLAGIYEQYF
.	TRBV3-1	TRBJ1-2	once	TGTGCCAGCCGCTCGGAATACACAGGAGGCTACACCTTC	CASRSEYTGGYTF
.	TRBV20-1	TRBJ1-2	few	TGCAGTGCTAGTCCCCGGGGGAACTATGGCTACACCTTC	CSASPRGNYGYTF
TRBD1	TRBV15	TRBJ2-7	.	TGTGCCACCAGCCCCAGGGATGGGACAGGAAGGGGCGAGCAGTACTTC	CATSPRDGTGRGEQYF